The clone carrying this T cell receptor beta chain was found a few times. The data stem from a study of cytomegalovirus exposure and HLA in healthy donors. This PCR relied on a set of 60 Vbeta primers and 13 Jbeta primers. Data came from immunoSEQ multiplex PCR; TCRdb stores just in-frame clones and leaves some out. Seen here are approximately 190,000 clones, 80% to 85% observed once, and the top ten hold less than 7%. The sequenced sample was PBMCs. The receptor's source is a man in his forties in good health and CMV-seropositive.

The CDR3 nucleotides read TGTGCCAGCAGCGAACAGGGCTCCACTGAAGCTTTCTTT. Encoded protein: CASSEQGSTEAFF. V gene TRBV7-8 combines with J gene TRBJ1-1; D is perhaps TRBD1 (6 bases). Germline lookup yields CDR1 SGHVS and CDR2 FQNEAQ. This CDR3 is built from 13 residues. Deletions cut 5 bases from V and 4 bases from J, with 11 bases between.